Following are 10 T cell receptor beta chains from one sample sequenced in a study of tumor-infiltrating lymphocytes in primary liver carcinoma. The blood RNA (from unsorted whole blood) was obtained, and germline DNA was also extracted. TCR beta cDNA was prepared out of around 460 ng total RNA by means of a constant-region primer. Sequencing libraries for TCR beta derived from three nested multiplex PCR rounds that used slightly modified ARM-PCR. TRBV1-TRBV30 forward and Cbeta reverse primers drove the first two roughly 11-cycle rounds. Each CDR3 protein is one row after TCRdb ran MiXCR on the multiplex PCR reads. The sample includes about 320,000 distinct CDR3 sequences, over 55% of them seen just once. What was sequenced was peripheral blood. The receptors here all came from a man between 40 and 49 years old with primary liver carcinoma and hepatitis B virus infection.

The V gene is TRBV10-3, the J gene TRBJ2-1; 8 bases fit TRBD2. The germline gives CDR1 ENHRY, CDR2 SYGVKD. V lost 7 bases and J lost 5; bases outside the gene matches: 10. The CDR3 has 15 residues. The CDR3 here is CAITKRLAINNEQFF. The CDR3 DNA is TGTGCCATCACCAAGAGACTAGCGATTAACAATGAGCAGTTCTTC.

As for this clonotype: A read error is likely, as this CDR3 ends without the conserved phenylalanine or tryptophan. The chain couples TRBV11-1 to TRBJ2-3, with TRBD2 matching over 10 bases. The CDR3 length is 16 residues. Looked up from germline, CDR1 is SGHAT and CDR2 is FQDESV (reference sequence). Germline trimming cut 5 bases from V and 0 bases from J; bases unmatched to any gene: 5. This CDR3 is CASSTGLAASTDTQYL. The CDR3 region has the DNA TGTGCCAGCAGCACAGGACTAGCGGCTAGCACAGATACGCAGTATCTT.

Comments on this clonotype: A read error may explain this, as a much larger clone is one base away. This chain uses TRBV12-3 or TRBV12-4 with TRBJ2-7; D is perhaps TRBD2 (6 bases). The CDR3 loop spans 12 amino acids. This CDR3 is CVSSLGRHEQYF. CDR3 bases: TGTGTCAGCAGTTTAGGGAGGCACGAGCAGTACTTC.

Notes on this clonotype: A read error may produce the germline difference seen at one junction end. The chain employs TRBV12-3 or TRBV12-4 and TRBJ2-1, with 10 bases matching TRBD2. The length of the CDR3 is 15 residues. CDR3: CVSRPPGTSANEQFF. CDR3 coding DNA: TGTGTCAGCAGGCCCCCCGGGACTAGCGCCAATGAGCAGTTCTTC.

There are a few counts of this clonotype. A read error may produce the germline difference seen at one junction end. CDR3 in amino acids: CANSRDSYEQYF. DNA for the CDR3: TGTGCCAACAGTCGGGACAGCTACGAACAGTACTTC. V usage is TRBV11-3 and J usage is TRBJ2-7, with 7 nucleotides matching TRBD1. The CDR3 runs to 12 residues. CDR1 SGHNT and CDR2 YENEEA come from the germline V gene.

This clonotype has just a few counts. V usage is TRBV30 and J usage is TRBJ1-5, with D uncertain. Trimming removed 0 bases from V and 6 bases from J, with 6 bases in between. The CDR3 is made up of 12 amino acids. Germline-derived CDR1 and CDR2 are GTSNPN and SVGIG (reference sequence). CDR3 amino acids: CAWSVMGQPQHF. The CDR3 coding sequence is TGTGCCTGGAGTGTAATGGGTCAGCCCCAGCATTTT.

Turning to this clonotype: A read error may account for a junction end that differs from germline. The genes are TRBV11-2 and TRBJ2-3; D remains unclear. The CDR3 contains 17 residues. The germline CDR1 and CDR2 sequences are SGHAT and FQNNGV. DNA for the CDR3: TGTGCCAGCATCTTAACGAACCAGTATTCCCCCGCAGATACGCAGTATTTT. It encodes CASILTNQYSPADTQYF.

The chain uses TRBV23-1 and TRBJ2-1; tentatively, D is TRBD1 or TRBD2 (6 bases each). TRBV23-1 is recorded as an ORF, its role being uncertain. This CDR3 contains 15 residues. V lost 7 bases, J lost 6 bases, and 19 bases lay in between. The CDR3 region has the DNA TGCGCCAGCACAGGGGAGCGGGCCTGTCCCAATGAGCAGTTCTTC. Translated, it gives CASTGERACPNEQFF.

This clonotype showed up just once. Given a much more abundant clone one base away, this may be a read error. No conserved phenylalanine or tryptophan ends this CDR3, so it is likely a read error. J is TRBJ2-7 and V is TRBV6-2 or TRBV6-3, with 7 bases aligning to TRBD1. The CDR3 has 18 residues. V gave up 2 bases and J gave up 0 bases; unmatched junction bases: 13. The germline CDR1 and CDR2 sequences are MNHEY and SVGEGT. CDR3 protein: CASSYTISGTDSSYEQYL. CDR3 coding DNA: TGTGCCAGCAGTTACACGATTTCCGGGACAGACAGCTCCTACGAGCAGTACCTC.

The CDR3 spells CASNLDTGRESGYTF. As DNA, the CDR3 is TGCGCCAGTAACTTGGACACAGGGAGAGAAAGCGGCTACACCTTC. This chain connects TRBV5-1 to TRBJ1-2; D is perhaps TRBD1 (6 bases). The CDR3 covers 15 residues. Trimming cost V 8 bases and J 8 bases, with 25 bases left between them. Per the germline V gene, CDR1 is SGHRS and CDR2 is YFSETQ.